Shown below are 20 T cell receptor beta chains from a single sample sequenced in a study of blood T cells in healthy people across ages (dated by TCRdb to 2015 to 2017). Library construction relied on 5' RACE. Sequenced using an Illumina HiSeq 2500. A second roughly 7 to 12 cycle PCR used a sample-barcoded 5' primer and a J-beta primer mix. The public reads were run again by TCRdb, first through fastp at Q25 and then through MiXCR, and only productive beta chains were kept. All rows with the same CDR3 protein become a single entry with the most common DNA and genes. The sample table records about 1,500,000 distinct CDR3 sequences; roughly 40% of these occur just once. Of the sample, 7.9% is held by the ten largest clones. Sequencing input: blood. These receptors all come from a woman aged 18-29 years in good health.

A remark on this clonotype: One junction end does not reproduce the germline sequence, and a read error may be involved. The chain has TRBV3-1 and TRBJ2-3; unclear D gene. The CDR3 loop spans 14 amino acids. Germline CDR1 is LGHDT and CDR2 is YNNKEL (reference sequence). CDR3 bases: TGTGCCAGCAGCCAGTTACCGGGCACAGAGACGCAGTATTTT. This codes for CASSQLPGTETQYF.

The CDR3 DNA follows: TGTGCCAGCAGTCTTCAGGGACTGGTCAAAAACATTCAGTACTTC. Translation gives CASSLQGLVKNIQYF. The V call is TRBV28, the J call TRBJ2-5; D may be TRBD2 (6 bases). TRBJ2-4 explains the end of the DNA better; the J call may be wrong. CDR1 and CDR2 (germline): MDHEN, SYDVKM. This CDR3 contains 15 residues.

This clonotype was detected only a few times. The genes are TRBV30 and TRBJ1-2; D unresolved. Germline-derived CDR1 and CDR2 are GTSNPN and SVGIG (reference sequence). V gave up 0 bases and J gave up 8 bases, with 7 bases separating them. The CDR3 loop spans 11 amino acids. The CDR3 DNA sequence: TGTGCCTGGAGTGTAGCGAGAGGCTACACCTTC. Protein: CAWSVARGYTF. The full variable domain, completed using reference TRBV30 and TRBJ1-2, is SQTIHQWPATLVQPVGSPLSLECTVEGTSNPNLYWYRQAAGRGLQLLFYSVGIGQISSEVPQNLSASRPQDRQFILSSKKLLLSDSGFYLCAWSVARGYTFGSGTRLTVV.

This clonotype was detected only a few times. The J gene is TRBJ1-2, the V gene TRBV25-1; D ambiguous. The germline V gene encodes CDR1 MGHDK and CDR2 SYGVNS. CDR3 length: 14 amino acids. The germline V and J ends were trimmed by 4 bases and 0 bases, with 9 bases remaining between them. This CDR3 is CASSGPVPNYGYTF. As DNA, the CDR3 is TGTGCCAGCAGTGGACCGGTCCCTAACTATGGCTACACCTTC.

V is TRBV5-8 and J is TRBJ1-4, with D possibly matching TRBD1 (5 bases). Per the germline V gene, CDR1 is SGHTS and CDR2 is YDEGEE. The CDR3 is 13 amino acids. V lost 4 bases and J lost 6, with 10 bases in between. CDR3 nucleotides: TGTGCCAGCAGCACGGGACCCCATGAAAAACTGTTTTTT. Protein product: CASSTGPHEKLFF.

The rearrangement links TRBV10-3 to TRBJ2-5; D is possibly TRBD1 or TRBD2 (5 bases each). Trimming left V 4 bases short and J 11 bases short, with 17 bases between. CDR3 length: 13 residues. CDR1 ENHRY and CDR2 SYGVKD come from the germline V gene. The CDR3 DNA sequence: TGTGCCATCAGTGGGGGGATGACGAATGAGCAGTACTTC. It is translated as CAISGGMTNEQYF.

The chain uses TRBV29-1 and TRBJ2-7; TRBD2 matches at 8 bases. The CDR3 runs 15 residues. Per the germline V gene, CDR1 is SQVTM and CDR2 is ANQGSEA. V dropped 6 bases and J dropped 7; count of bases not matched to a gene: 17. The CDR3 protein is CSVEMSGSPNNEQYF. The CDR3 region has the DNA TGCAGCGTAGAAATGAGCGGGAGCCCAAACAATGAGCAGTACTTC.

The chain recombines TRBV10-3 with TRBJ1-5; TRBD1 is a possible D gene (6 bases). CDR3 length: 18 amino acids. Germline V gene lookup returns CDR1 ENHRY and CDR2 SYGVKD. The ends were cut back, 0 bases at V and 0 bases at J, with 15 bases in the middle. CDR3: CAISESRGSLGSNQPQHF. In DNA form, the CDR3 reads TGTGCCATCAGTGAGTCAAGGGGGTCGTTAGGTAGCAATCAGCCCCAGCATTTT.

This clonotype has just a few counts. The chain recombines TRBV6-1 with TRBJ1-1; D call uncertain. The V gene lost 10 bases and the J gene lost 7 bases, with 4 bases spanning the gap. The CDR3 runs to 8 residues. Germline loops: CDR1 MNHNS, CDR2 SASEGT. The CDR3 protein is CATVEAFF. The CDR3 region has the DNA TGTGCCACTGTTGAAGCTTTCTTT.

The chain carries TRBV4-1 and TRBJ1-2; D not certain. The CDR3 length is 15 residues. Germline V lookup: CDR1 MGHRA, CDR2 YSYEKL. V lost 1 base and J 0 bases, leaving 9 bases between the germline ends. The CDR3 reads CASSQAPGANYGYTF. The CDR3 DNA reads TGCGCCAGCAGCCAAGCACCGGGAGCTAACTATGGCTACACCTTC.

This clonotype was seen repeatedly, ten times or more. The chain combines TRBV29-1 with TRBJ2-1; D call uncertain. The CDR3 has 13 residues. Trimming removed 1 base from V and 2 bases from J, with 6 bases in between. The germline V gene encodes CDR1 SQVTM and CDR2 ANQGSEA. CDR3 nucleotides: TGCAGCGTTGAAGCCAATCCCTACAATGAGCAGTTCTTC. Its protein is CSVEANPYNEQFF.

The chain links TRBV7-8 to TRBJ2-1, with D unresolved. V shed 2 bases and J shed 10 bases, with 15 bases lying between them. CDR1 SGHVS and CDR2 FQNEAQ come from the germline V gene. This CDR3 has 14 residues. CDR3 loop: CASSLSIGRSEQFF. CDR3 in DNA: TGTGCCAGCAGCTTATCAATAGGCCGGAGCGAGCAGTTCTTC.

The rearrangement joins TRBV6-4 to TRBJ2-1; 8 positions agree with TRBD2. This CDR3 region has 15 residues. With 4 bases clipped from V and 2 bases from J, the junction kept 4 bases outside the gene matches. Germline-derived CDR1 and CDR2 are MRHNA and SNTAGT. The chain's CDR3 is CASSASLAAYNEQFF. CDR3 in DNA: TGTGCCAGCAGTGCGTCACTAGCGGCCTACAATGAGCAGTTCTTC.

This clonotype showed up just once. The rearrangement uses TRBV20-1 and TRBJ1-2; perhaps TRBD1 as D (6 bases). The CDR3 covers 12 residues. The germline V and J ends were trimmed by 3 bases and 8 bases, with 13 bases remaining between them. CDR1 and CDR2 (germline): DFQATT, SNEGSKA (reference sequence). Here the CDR3 reads CSARSQGRGYTF. DNA of the CDR3: TGCAGTGCTAGGTCGCAGGGGAGGGGCTACACCTTC.

This clonotype has more than one count but fewer than ten. The chain combines TRBV9 with TRBJ2-7, with 9 bases that match TRBD2. V dropped 0 bases and J dropped 4; count of bases not matched to a gene: 8. CDR1 is SGDLS and CDR2 is YYNGEE in the germline V gene. This CDR3 spans 16 amino acids. The CDR3 DNA is TGTGCCAGCAGCGTAGATCCGGCGGGGGGGCCTTACGAGCAGTACTTC. It yields the protein CASSVDPAGGPYEQYF.

Notes on this clonotype: One junction end does not reproduce the germline sequence, and a read error may be involved. The V call is TRBV15, the J call TRBJ1-1; TRBD1 aligns across 7 bases. CDR1 and CDR2 (germline): LNHNV, YYDKDF (reference sequence). The CDR3 contains 13 residues. Written as DNA, the CDR3 is TGTGCCACCAGCACCACAGGGGTCACTGAAGCTATCTTT. It translates to CATSTTGVTEAIF. Full variable domain (outside the CDR3, taken from reference TRBV15 and TRBJ1-1): DAMVIQNPRYQVTQFGKPVTLSCSQTLNHNVMYWYQQKSSQAPKLLFHYYDKDFNNEADTPDNFQSRRPNTSFCFLDIRSPGLGDTAMYLCATSTTGVTEAIFGQGTRLTVV.

The V and J genes are TRBV29-1 and TRBJ1-3; TRBD1 aligns across 9 bases. V shed 6 bases, J shed 0 bases, and the junction held 3 bases outside the gene matches. CDR3 length equals 14 residues. Germline V lookup: CDR1 SQVTM, CDR2 ANQGSEA. The CDR3 is CSVPGQGSGNTIYF. In DNA form, the CDR3 reads TGCAGCGTGCCGGGACAGGGCTCTGGAAACACCATATATTTT.

This clonotype has just a few counts. The chain is built from TRBV29-1 and TRBJ2-4; 11 positions match TRBD1. TRBJ2-7 explains the end of the DNA better; the J call may be wrong. The germline V gene has CDR1 SQVTM and CDR2 ANQGSEA. CDR3 length: 14 amino acids. The CDR3 bases are TGCAGCGTTGAATACGGGGACAGGGGGTACGAGCAGTACTTC. Its protein product is CSVEYGDRGYEQYF.

The chain joins TRBV20-1 to TRBJ2-5; D gene unclear. Trimming stripped 1 base from V and 1 base from J, with 10 bases between. CDR3 length: 14 amino acids. Germline V lookup: CDR1 DFQATT, CDR2 SNEGSKA (reference sequence). The CDR3 DNA is TGCAGTGCTAGAGGAAGTTCCGGCCAAGAGACCCAGTACTTC. It is translated as CSARGSSGQETQYF.

The J gene is TRBJ2-1, the V gene TRBV7-8; D not certain. Trimming stripped 6 bases from V and 5 bases from J, with 23 bases between. The CDR3 runs to 17 residues. Germline CDR1 is SGHVS and CDR2 is FQNEAQ. The CDR3 sequence is CASRYPSVVAGDNEQFF. The CDR3 DNA is TGTGCCAGCAGGTACCCGTCGGTGGTAGCCGGCGACAATGAGCAGTTCTTC.